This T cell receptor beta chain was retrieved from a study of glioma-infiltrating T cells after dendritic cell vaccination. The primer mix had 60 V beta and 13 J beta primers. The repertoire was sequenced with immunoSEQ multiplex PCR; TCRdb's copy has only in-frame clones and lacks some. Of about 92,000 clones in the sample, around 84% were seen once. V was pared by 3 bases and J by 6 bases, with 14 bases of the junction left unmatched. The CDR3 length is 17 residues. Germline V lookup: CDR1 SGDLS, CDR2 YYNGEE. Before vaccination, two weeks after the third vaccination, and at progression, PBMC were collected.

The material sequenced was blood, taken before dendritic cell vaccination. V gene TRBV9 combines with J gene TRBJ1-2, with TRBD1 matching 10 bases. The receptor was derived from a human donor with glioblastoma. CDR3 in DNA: TGTGCCAGCAGCGCCGGGACAGGGGTAAAGGGGGCCCATGGCTACACCTTC. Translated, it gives CASSAGTGVKGAHGYTF.